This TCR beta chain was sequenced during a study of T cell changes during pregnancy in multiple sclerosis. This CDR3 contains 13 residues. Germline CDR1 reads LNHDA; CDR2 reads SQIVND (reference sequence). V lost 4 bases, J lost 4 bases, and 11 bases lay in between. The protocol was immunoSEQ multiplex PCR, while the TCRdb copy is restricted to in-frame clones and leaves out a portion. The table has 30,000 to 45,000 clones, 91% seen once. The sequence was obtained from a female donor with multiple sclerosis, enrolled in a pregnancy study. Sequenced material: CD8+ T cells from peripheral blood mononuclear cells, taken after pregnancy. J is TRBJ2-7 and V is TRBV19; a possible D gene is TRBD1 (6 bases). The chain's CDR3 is CASSTGTPYEQYF. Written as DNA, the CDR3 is TGTGCCAGTAGTACCGGGACACCTTACGAGCAGTACTTC. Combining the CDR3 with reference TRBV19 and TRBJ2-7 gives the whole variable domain DGGITQSPKYLFRKEGQNVTLSCEQNLNHDAMYWYRQDPGQGLRLIYYSQIVNDFQKGDIAEGYSVSREKKESFPLTVTSAQKNPTAFYLCASSTGTPYEQYFGPGTRLTVT.